The 20 T cell receptor beta chains below come from one sample, sequenced in a study of control samples from healthy donors and cancer patients. Generated by immunoSEQ multiplex PCR, the TCRdb table keeps only in-frame clones and is missing some. The data contain approximately 170,000 clones, around 92% of them singletons. The material sequenced was blood. Every receptor here comes from a woman between 25 and 40 years old in good health.

V is TRBV6-5 and J is TRBJ2-3; 13 nucleotides match TRBD2. V lost 10 bases and J lost 4; bases outside the gene matches: 5. Germline V lookup: CDR1 MNHEY, CDR2 SVGAGI. The CDR3 sequence is 14 residues long. CDR3 sequence: CATGLAGSADTQYF. In nucleotides, the CDR3 is TGTGCCACGGGACTAGCGGGATCGGCAGATACGCAGTATTTT.

This chain joins TRBV10-2 and TRBJ1-4; D not resolved. V was shortened by 6 bases and J by 4 bases, with 6 bases between the two germline ends. Germline CDR1 is WSHSY and CDR2 is SAAADI. This CDR3 is 12 amino acids long. The CDR3 protein is CASSDRNEKLFF. The CDR3 DNA is TGCGCCAGCAGCGACCGTAATGAAAAACTGTTTTTT.

The chain is built from TRBV18 and TRBJ2-3; no clear D. Between the trimmed V and J ends, which lost 6 bases and 0 bases, there was a span of 10 bases. Per germline, CDR1 KGHSH and CDR2 LQKENI. The CDR3 consists of 14 residues. The chain's CDR3 is CASSLGSSTDTQYF. In DNA form, the CDR3 reads TGTGCCAGCTCGCTCGGCAGTAGCACAGATACGCAGTATTTT.

The chain couples TRBV7-9 to TRBJ1-4; 7 nucleotides match TRBD1. V dropped 1 base and J dropped 6; count of bases not matched to a gene: 5. CDR1 and CDR2 from the germline V gene are SEHNR and FQNEAQ (reference sequence). This CDR3 is built from 15 residues. The CDR3 DNA is TGTGCCAGCAGCTTAGACAGGGGCGTCGATGAAAAACTGTTTTTT. Translated, it gives CASSLDRGVDEKLFF.

The rearrangement links TRBV12-3 or TRBV12-4 to TRBJ1-1; D is uncertain. Deletions cut 0 bases from V and 2 bases from J, with 4 bases between. The length of the CDR3 is 13 residues. This CDR3 reads CASSLALNTEAFF. The CDR3 nucleotides read TGTGCCAGCAGTTTAGCATTAAACACTGAAGCTTTCTTT.

For the CDR3, the DNA is TGTGCCAGCAGCTTAGCGCTAGGGGGCACAGATACGCAGTATTTT. Its translation: CASSLALGGTDTQYF. V and J are TRBV7-7 and TRBJ2-3, with D perhaps TRBD1 (5 bases). In germline, CDR1 is SSHAT, CDR2 FNYEAQ (reference sequence). This CDR3 spans 15 amino acids. With 0 bases removed from V and 1 base from J, the gap between germline ends came to 8 bases.

V and J are TRBV12-3 or TRBV12-4 and TRBJ1-5; 7 bases map to TRBD1. The ends lost 8 bases at V and 4 bases at J; junction bases unmatched: 5. The CDR3 is made up of 13 amino acids. DNA for the CDR3: TGTGCCAGCGCGACAGGGCGGAATCAGCCCCAGCATTTT. The encoded protein is CASATGRNQPQHF.

This chain connects TRBV4-3 to TRBJ2-3; 12 nucleotides align to TRBD2. Germline V lookup: CDR1 LGHNA, CDR2 YSLEER. This CDR3 spans 13 amino acids. V lost 10 bases, J lost 2 bases, and 1 base stayed unmatched. The CDR3 region has the DNA TGCGCCACTAGCGGGAGGGCCACAGATACGCAGTATTTT. Its translation: CATSGRATDTQYF.

This rearrangement joins TRBV10-1 to TRBJ1-3; tentative D call: TRBD1 (5 bases). Germline V lookup: CDR1 WNHNN, CDR2 SYGVQD (reference sequence). V was pared by 0 bases and J by 6 bases, with 9 bases between. The CDR3 length is 14 residues. The CDR3 protein is CASSESGTTNTIYF. In DNA, the CDR3 is TGCGCCAGCAGTGAGTCGGGGACTACAAACACCATATATTTT.

Details on this clone: The identical CDR3 is also encoded by other nucleotide sequences in the sample. The chain links TRBV19 to TRBJ1-5, with D unresolved. Trimming cost V 2 bases and J 4 bases, with 6 bases left between them. Germline V lookup: CDR1 LNHDA, CDR2 SQIVND (reference sequence). The CDR3 spans 13 residues. CDR3 protein: CASSIIGNQPQHF. The DNA for the CDR3 is TGTGCCAGTAGTATAATCGGGAATCAGCCCCAGCATTTT.

The V gene is TRBV28, the J gene TRBJ2-1; 8 positions agree with TRBD2. Germline CDR1 reads MDHEN; CDR2 reads SYDVKM. The CDR3 spans 15 residues. V shed 10 bases, J shed 4 bases, and the junction held 12 bases outside the gene matches. CDR3 DNA: TGTGCCACCGGCCACGGGGCGGGAGGATACAATGAGCAGTTCTTC. Translated, it gives CATGHGAGGYNEQFF.

The CDR3 DNA follows: TGCGCCAGCAGCCAAGATAACACCGGGGAGCTGTTTTTT. Translated: CASSQDNTGELFF. V and J are TRBV4-3 and TRBJ2-2; D uncertain. This CDR3 contains 13 residues. Trimming took 0 bases from V and 2 from J, leaving 1 base between them. The germline CDR1 and CDR2 sequences are LGHNA and YSLEER.

This sequence joins TRBV7-3 and TRBJ2-3, with D unresolved. The CDR3 has 15 residues. Between the trimmed V and J ends, which lost 2 bases and 0 bases, there was a span of 9 bases. Germline V gives CDR1 SGHTA, CDR2 FQGTGA. The CDR3 DNA reads as TGTGCCAGCAGCTTAGGGCCCGCTAGCACAGATACGCAGTATTTT. Residues: CASSLGPASTDTQYF.

This clone occurred once. V usage is TRBV10-3 and J usage is TRBJ1-4, with no clear D. This CDR3 has 14 amino acids. V dropped 2 bases and J dropped 3 bases, with 7 bases sitting between them. CDR1 and CDR2 from the germline V gene are ENHRY and SYGVKD. In nucleotides, the CDR3 is TGTGCCATCAGTGAGATCAGGTCTAATGAAAAACTGTTTTTT. It yields the protein CAISEIRSNEKLFF.

V gene TRBV6-2 or TRBV6-3 combines with J gene TRBJ2-2, with D perhaps TRBD1 or TRBD2 (5 bases each). Trimming shortened V by 2 bases and J by 5 bases, and 12 bases separated the two germline ends. Looked up from germline, CDR1 is MNHEY and CDR2 is SVGEGT. The CDR3 runs 15 residues. CDR3 region: CASSYTGTVTGELFF. For the CDR3, the DNA is TGTGCCAGCAGTTACACCGGGACCGTAACCGGGGAGCTGTTTTTT.

V is TRBV28 and J is TRBJ1-2, with 7 positions matching TRBD1. CDR3 size: 13 residues. Trimming removed 5 bases from V and 6 bases from J; junction bases left unmatched: 6. Germline loops: CDR1 MDHEN, CDR2 SYDVKM. This CDR3 is CASSPRDRHGYTF. The CDR3 region has the DNA TGTGCCAGCAGTCCCCGGGACAGACATGGCTACACCTTC.

This clone was seen once. The V call is TRBV4-1, the J call TRBJ1-6, with D perhaps TRBD1 (5 bases). Germline CDR1 and CDR2: MGHRA and YSYEKL. Trimming took 0 bases from V and 6 from J, leaving 9 bases between them. The CDR3 is 15 amino acids. In nucleotides, the CDR3 is TGCGCCAGCAGCCAAGACAGACAGTTTAATTCACCCCTCCACTTT. Translated, it gives CASSQDRQFNSPLHF.

This clone was observed once. The CDR3: CASSQEGQTNQPQHF. In DNA, the CDR3 is TGTGCCAGCAGCCAAGAGGGACAAACCAATCAGCCCCAGCATTTT. This chain joins TRBV4-2 and TRBJ1-5; possibly TRBD1 for D (6 bases). Trimming took 0 bases from V and 3 from J, leaving 9 bases between them. CDR1 and CDR2 from the germline V gene are LGHNA and YNFKEQ. The CDR3 contains 15 residues.

The chain employs TRBV7-2 and TRBJ2-5; TRBD2 matches at 10 bases. The CDR3 contains 16 residues. The germline V gene has CDR1 SGHTA and CDR2 FQGNSA. The trim removed 5 bases at V and 1 base at J, leaving 7 bases unmatched. Here the CDR3 reads CASSRRLAGVQETQYF. The CDR3, as DNA: TGTGCCAGCAGCCGTCGGCTAGCGGGGGTCCAAGAGACCCAGTACTTC.

The chain employs TRBV25-1 and TRBJ2-6; D possibly corresponds to TRBD2 (5 bases). V shed 0 bases and J shed 3 bases, with 9 bases lying between them. The CDR3 has 16 residues. Germline loops: CDR1 MGHDK, CDR2 SYGVNS. In DNA, the CDR3 is TGTGCCAGCAGTGAATATGGAGGATTTGGGGCCAACGTCCTGACTTTC. Amino acid sequence: CASSEYGGFGANVLTF.